The clone carrying this T cell receptor (beta chain) is a singleton in its sample. What it binds is not known. Here immunoSEQ multiplex PCR was the method, and the copy in TCRdb shows in-frame clones only, minus some. This sample has about 330,000 clones, with roughly nine tenths found just once. The sample belongs to a study of cytomegalovirus exposure and HLA in healthy donors. Study-wide results and limits: The majority of TCR sequences were rare, yet some public TCRs appeared in many donors.

Germline V CDR1 and CDR2: MNHEY, SVGAGI. The CDR3 runs to 16 residues. Trimming shortened V by 1 base and J by 8 bases, and 15 bases separated the two germline ends. The TCR comes from a woman in her thirties in good health and CMV-seropositive. The sample consisted of PBMCs. The chain combines TRBV6-5 with TRBJ1-6; maybe TRBD1 (6 bases). The CDR3 nucleotides read TGTGCCAGCAGTTACTTCGGACAGCCAGGACATTCACCCCTCCACTTT. This gives the protein CASSYFGQPGHSPLHF.